The 28 T cell receptor beta chains given below trace back to one sample, sequenced in a study of cytomegalovirus exposure and HLA in healthy donors. Both 60 Vbeta primers and 13 Jbeta primers went into the PCR. Profiling relied on immunoSEQ multiplex PCR, and the TCRdb table lists in-frame clones only, not all of them. The sample comprises about 100,000 clones, approximately 73% of which are singletons, and less than 4% rests with the top ten. Material for sequencing was PBMCs. All receptors come from a man aged 35 to 55 in good health and CMV-seronegative.

The chain recombines TRBV19 with TRBJ2-5; 7 bases fit TRBD2. The V and J ends lost 5 bases and 2 bases, in that order; junction bases with no gene match: 2. The CDR3 is 13 residues long. Germline V gene sequence: CDR1 LNHDA, CDR2 SQIVND (reference sequence). The CDR3 bases are TGTGCCAGTAGTCCCGGGAGGCAAGAGACCCAGTACTTC. Amino acids: CASSPGRQETQYF. Filled out from reference TRBV19 and TRBJ2-5, the complete variable domain reads DGGITQSPKYLFRKEGQNVTLSCEQNLNHDAMYWYRQDPGQGLRLIYYSQIVNDFQKGDIAEGYSVSREKKESFPLTVTSAQKNPTAFYLCASSPGRQETQYFGPGTRLLVL.

V usage is TRBV28 and J usage is TRBJ1-5, with 9 bases identical to TRBD1. Trimming took 4 bases from V and 6 from J; bases not matched to a gene: 1. The CDR3 sequence is 13 residues long. Germline loops: CDR1 MDHEN, CDR2 SYDVKM. CDR3 in DNA: TGTGCCAGCAGTTACAGGGGGCGTCAGCCCCAGCATTTT. Translation: CASSYRGRQPQHF. Variable domain in full (rest from reference TRBV28 and TRBJ1-5): DVKVTQSSRYLVKRTGEKVFLECVQDMDHENMFWYRQDPGLGLRLIYFSYDVKMKEKGDIPEGYSVSREKKERFSLILESASTNQTSMYLCASSYRGRQPQHFGDGTRLSIL.

CDR3: CASSPGQASYNEQFF. CDR3 DNA sequence: TGTGCCAGCAGCCCAGGGCAGGCTTCCTACAATGAGCAGTTCTTC. The chain joins TRBV4-2 to TRBJ2-1; weak D call: TRBD1 (5 bases). V lost 4 bases, J lost 1 base, and 11 bases lay in between. The CDR3 extends over 15 amino acids. The germline V gene encodes CDR1 LGHNA and CDR2 YNFKEQ.

The chain joins TRBV19 to TRBJ2-5; D possibly corresponds to TRBD2 (6 bases). Germline values: CDR1 LNHDA, CDR2 SQIVND (reference sequence). Trimming took 0 bases from V and 3 from J, leaving 8 bases between them. The CDR3 length is 14 residues. The chain's CDR3 is CASSIELAEETQYF. The CDR3 DNA reads TGTGCCAGTAGTATAGAACTAGCAGAAGAGACCCAGTACTTC.

The chain uses TRBV6-5 and TRBJ2-7; 7 bases line up with TRBD1. The CDR3 is made up of 15 amino acids. J lost 3 bases, V lost 6 bases, and 11 bases had no gene match. The V gene's germline CDR1 is MNHEY and CDR2 SVGAGI. The CDR3 region has the DNA TGTGCCAGCAGGACAGGGAAGTTTGTTCTCTACGAGCAGTACTTC. Its translation is CASRTGKFVLYEQYF.

The V call is TRBV11-2, the J call TRBJ2-7; 9 nucleotides agree with TRBD2. Germline V gene lookup returns CDR1 SGHAT and CDR2 FQNNGV. J lost 4 bases, V lost 2 bases, and 9 bases had no gene match. This CDR3 has 16 amino acids. As DNA, the CDR3 is TGTGCCAGCAGCTTAAGTCCGGGCGGGGGGGCTTACGAGCAGTACTTC. Encoded protein: CASSLSPGGGAYEQYF.

In its sample, this clone was seen once. The gene calls are TRBV5-1 and TRBJ2-7; TRBD1 agrees at 7 bases. The V gene's germline CDR1 is SGHRS and CDR2 YFSETQ. This CDR3 is built from 14 residues. Germline trimming cut 0 bases from V and 3 bases from J; bases unmatched to any gene: 3. The CDR3 loop is CASSLGGQLYEQYF. DNA for the CDR3: TGCGCCAGCAGCTTGGGGGGACAGCTCTACGAGCAGTACTTC. The entire variable domain, with the rest obtained from reference TRBV5-1 and TRBJ2-7, is as follows: KAGVTQTPRYLIKTRGQQVTLSCSPISGHRSVSWYQQTPGQGLQFLFEYFSETQRNKGNFPGRFSGRQFSNSRSEMNVSTLELGDSALYLCASSLGGQLYEQYFGPGTRLTVT.

The J gene is TRBJ1-5, the V gene TRBV19, with 8 bases fitting TRBD1. CDR3 length equals 16 residues. J gave up 6 bases and V 0 bases, and 7 bases lay outside the gene matches. Germline V gives CDR1 LNHDA, CDR2 SQIVND (reference sequence). Here the CDR3 DNA reads TGTGCCAGTAGTATAGACCGTTGGCAGGGGGCTCAGCCCCAGCATTTT. It translates to CASSIDRWQGAQPQHF.

The rearrangement links TRBV10-3 to TRBJ1-2; 7 bases are shared with TRBD1. This CDR3 spans 13 amino acids. Germline V gene data show CDR1 as ENHRY and CDR2 as SYGVKD. With V trimmed by 6 bases and J by 5 bases, 6 bases remained unmatched. CDR3 in amino acids: CAISLGTDYGYTF. Here the CDR3 DNA reads TGTGCCATCAGCCTTGGGACAGATTATGGCTACACCTTC.

The J gene is TRBJ2-7, the V gene TRBV2, with D possibly TRBD2 on 6 matching bases. This CDR3 is built from 14 residues. V was shortened by 5 bases and J by 4 bases, with 15 bases between the two germline ends. Germline V gene data show CDR1 as SNHLY and CDR2 as FYNNEI. The chain's CDR3 is CASSRRPGTYEQYF. Written as DNA, the CDR3 is TGTGCCAGCAGTAGGAGACCAGGGACTTACGAGCAGTACTTC.

The rearrangement joins TRBV19 to TRBJ2-7; TRBD1 matches at 8 bases. The germline gives CDR1 LNHDA, CDR2 SQIVND (reference sequence). This CDR3 region has 15 residues. V shed 5 bases and J 1 base; nucleotides not matched to a gene: 7. The CDR3 DNA follows: TGTGCCAGTAGTGCGACAGGGGTAATATCCTACGAGCAGTACTTC. Translated: CASSATGVISYEQYF. Looking up the rest from reference TRBV19 and TRBJ2-7 gives the full variable domain: DGGITQSPKYLFRKEGQNVTLSCEQNLNHDAMYWYRQDPGQGLRLIYYSQIVNDFQKGDIAEGYSVSREKKESFPLTVTSAQKNPTAFYLCASSATGVISYEQYFGPGTRLTVT.

This clone has more than one count but fewer than ten. At the DNA level, this CDR3 is encoded by other sequences in the same sample as well. The rearrangement links TRBV4-1 to TRBJ2-5; 15 bases map to TRBD2. V gave up 1 base and J gave up 4 bases; unmatched junction bases: 4. The CDR3 is 17 amino acids. Germline lookup yields CDR1 MGHRA and CDR2 YSYEKL. DNA of the CDR3: TGCGCCAGCAGCCAAGGGACTAGCGGGGGGGCCCGAGAGACCCAGTACTTC. It specifies CASSQGTSGGARETQYF.

Written as DNA, the CDR3 is TGTGCCAGTAGTACAGGGGACTACTACAATGAGCAGTTCTTC. This gives the protein CASSTGDYYNEQFF. J is TRBJ2-1 and V is TRBV19; D might be TRBD2 (7 bases). Germline CDR1 LNHDA, CDR2 SQIVND (reference sequence). V dropped 4 bases and J dropped 3 bases, with 10 bases sitting between them. The CDR3 has 14 amino acids. Full variable domain (outside the CDR3, taken from reference TRBV19 and TRBJ2-1): DGGITQSPKYLFRKEGQNVTLSCEQNLNHDAMYWYRQDPGQGLRLIYYSQIVNDFQKGDIAEGYSVSREKKESFPLTVTSAQKNPTAFYLCASSTGDYYNEQFFGPGTRLTVL.

V and J are TRBV4-1 and TRBJ1-1, with TRBD1 matching over 7 bases. This CDR3 contains 17 residues. CDR1 and CDR2 from the germline V gene are MGHRA and YSYEKL. Losses at the gene ends were 1 base for V and 0 bases for J; bases not matched to a gene: 8. The CDR3 DNA is TGCGCCAGCAGCCAAGGACAGGGCTATGCCCTGAACACTGAAGCTTTCTTT. This gives the protein CASSQGQGYALNTEAFF.

The chain carries TRBV4-1 and TRBJ2-7, with 12 bases matching TRBD2. The germline gives CDR1 MGHRA, CDR2 YSYEKL. The CDR3 is made up of 16 amino acids. V trimming: 4 bases; J trimming: 0 bases; junction bases outside the gene matches: 4. CDR3 in amino acids: CASSPGLAGISYEQYF. Written as DNA, the CDR3 is TGCGCCAGCAGCCCCGGACTAGCGGGAATCTCCTACGAGCAGTACTTC.

This clone appeared once. The V call is TRBV6-5, the J call TRBJ2-5; 7 bases are shared with TRBD1. With V trimmed by 6 bases and J by 9 bases, 10 bases remained unmatched. From germline, CDR1 is MNHEY and CDR2 SVGAGI. There are 13 residues in the CDR3. The CDR3 loop is CASSIGTEGAQYF. DNA for the CDR3: TGTGCCAGCAGCATCGGGACAGAGGGTGCCCAGTACTTC.

This chain links TRBV5-4 with TRBJ2-3; 9 nucleotides agree with TRBD2. V lost 7 bases and J lost 1; bases outside the gene matches: 7. There are 15 residues in the CDR3. Germline CDR1 SGHNT, CDR2 YYREEE (reference sequence). CDR3 coding DNA: TGTGCCAGCCGGGCGGGGGGGTCCCGCACAGATACGCAGTATTTT. Its protein is CASRAGGSRTDTQYF.

This clone has a handful of counts. This sequence joins TRBV6-5 and TRBJ2-5, with TRBD2 identical over 13 bases. The trim removed 2 bases at V and 4 bases at J, leaving 4 bases unmatched. The CDR3 runs 16 residues. Per germline, CDR1 MNHEY and CDR2 SVGAGI. The CDR3 DNA is TGTGCCAGCAGTTACATACGGACTAGCGGGGGAGAGACCCAGTACTTC. Its translation: CASSYIRTSGGETQYF.

The chain uses TRBV27 and TRBJ1-2, with 10 bases fitting TRBD1. The CDR3 has 16 residues. V shed 5 bases and J 6 bases; nucleotides not matched to a gene: 12. CDR1 and CDR2 (germline): MNHEY, SMNVEV (reference sequence). CDR3 sequence (DNA): TGTGCCAGCAGTATCCTCCGGGACAGGGGCCGGGATGGCTACACCTTC. Translation: CASSILRDRGRDGYTF.

The genes are TRBV28 and TRBJ2-5; D is possibly TRBD1 (6 bases). The germline V gene has CDR1 MDHEN and CDR2 SYDVKM. V was clipped by 0 bases and J by 3 bases, with 11 bases between them. The CDR3 loop spans 15 amino acids. This CDR3 reads CASSLWGALEETQYF. The CDR3 nucleotides read TGTGCCAGCAGTTTATGGGGGGCCCTGGAAGAGACCCAGTACTTC.

This clone was counted once. The genes are TRBV30 and TRBJ2-3; no reliable D call. Trimming took 1 base from V and 2 from J, leaving 16 bases between them. CDR3 length equals 16 residues. CDR1 is GTSNPN and CDR2 is SVGIG in the germline V gene (reference sequence). CDR3 DNA: TGTGCCTGGAGTGCCGACTCCTATCAGCCCACAGATACGCAGTATTTT. It codes for CAWSADSYQPTDTQYF.

The gene calls are TRBV6-5 and TRBJ1-4, with TRBD1 matching over 9 bases. Losses at the gene ends were 6 bases for V and 8 bases for J; bases not matched to a gene: 7. The CDR3 extends over 14 amino acids. CDR1 and CDR2 from the germline V gene are MNHEY and SVGAGI. This CDR3 is CASRGGTGREKLFF. The CDR3 DNA reads TGTGCCAGCAGGGGAGGGACAGGGAGGGAAAAACTGTTTTTT.

V gene TRBV15 combines with J gene TRBJ1-3; D may be TRBD1 (5 bases). Trimming shortened V by 3 bases and J by 0 bases, and 12 bases separated the two germline ends. Germline assignment: CDR1 LNHNV and CDR2 YYDKDF (reference sequence). CDR3 length: 16 amino acids. The CDR3 reads CATSRRGGVSGNTIYF. The CDR3, as DNA: TGTGCCACCAGCAGGCGGGGGGGAGTCTCTGGAAACACCATATATTTT.

The gene calls are TRBV28 and TRBJ1-5; D gene unclear. The germline CDR1 and CDR2 sequences are MDHEN and SYDVKM. The CDR3 covers 15 residues. Between the trimmed V and J ends, which lost 6 bases and 3 bases, there was a span of 15 bases. The CDR3 spells CASSQNRGFNQPQHF. The CDR3 DNA reads as TGTGCCAGCAGCCAGAACCGGGGTTTCAATCAGCCCCAGCATTTT.

The chain is built from TRBV7-9 and TRBJ2-3; possible D gene TRBD1, 7 bases. Germline V gene lookup returns CDR1 SEHNR and CDR2 FQNEAQ (reference sequence). This CDR3 has 15 amino acids. Between the trimmed V and J ends, which lost 2 bases and 3 bases, there was a span of 12 bases. The CDR3 here is CASSLPQGRTDTQYF. The DNA for the CDR3 is TGTGCCAGCAGCTTACCACAGGGGAGGACAGATACGCAGTATTTT.

V and J are TRBV5-1 and TRBJ2-7, with TRBD1 matching over 9 bases. The CDR3 totals 15 residues. Germline CDR1 and CDR2: SGHRS and YFSETQ. V was pared by 4 bases and J by 5 bases, with 10 bases of the junction left unmatched. CDR3 nucleotide sequence: TGCGCCAGCAGCACGGGACAGAGACAGGGGGACGAGCAGTACTTC. It is translated as CASSTGQRQGDEQYF.

This clone was found a few times. CDR3 bases: TGTGCCAGCAGCTTGGTAGGCCAGGGATCTGAAGCTTTCTTT. It is translated as CASSLVGQGSEAFF. The V gene is TRBV5-4, the J gene TRBJ1-1; D perhaps matches TRBD1 (5 bases). Germline CDR1 SGHNT, CDR2 YYREEE (reference sequence). Trimming shortened V by 0 bases and J by 6 bases, and 12 bases separated the two germline ends. This CDR3 has 14 amino acids.

This rearrangement joins TRBV5-1 to TRBJ2-7, with D unresolved. The CDR3 is made up of 14 amino acids. Trimming took 0 bases from V and 0 from J, leaving 7 bases between them. The V gene's germline CDR1 is SGHRS and CDR2 YFSETQ. The CDR3 region has the DNA TGCGCCAGCAGCTTGGTTCAGTACTCCTACGAGCAGTACTTC. Its translation is CASSLVQYSYEQYF. The complete variable domain, with remaining parts taken from reference TRBV5-1 and TRBJ2-7, reads KAGVTQTPRYLIKTRGQQVTLSCSPISGHRSVSWYQQTPGQGLQFLFEYFSETQRNKGNFPGRFSGRQFSNSRSEMNVSTLELGDSALYLCASSLVQYSYEQYFGPGTRLTVT.